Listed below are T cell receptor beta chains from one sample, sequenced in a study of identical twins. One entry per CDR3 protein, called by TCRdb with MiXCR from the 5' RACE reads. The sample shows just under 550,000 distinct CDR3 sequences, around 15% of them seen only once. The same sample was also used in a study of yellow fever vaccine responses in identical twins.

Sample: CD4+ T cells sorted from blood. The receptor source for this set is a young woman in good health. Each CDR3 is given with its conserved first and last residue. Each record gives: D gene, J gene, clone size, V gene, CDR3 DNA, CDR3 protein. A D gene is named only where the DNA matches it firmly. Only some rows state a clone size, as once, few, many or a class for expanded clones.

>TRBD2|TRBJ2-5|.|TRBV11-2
TGTGCCAGCAGACGGACTAGCGGACAAGAGACCCAGTACTTC
CASRRTSGQETQYF
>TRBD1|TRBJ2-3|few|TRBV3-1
TGTGCCAGCAGCCAAGATCCGACAGGGGATACGCAGTATTTT
CASSQDPTGDTQYF
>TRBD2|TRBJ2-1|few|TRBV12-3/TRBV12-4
TGTGCCAGCAGTGCCGCGGGAGGGCTTCAGTTCTTC
CASSAAGGLQFF
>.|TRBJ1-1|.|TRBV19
TGTGCCAGTACTCAGGACGGAGTCAACACTGAAGCTTTCTTT
CASTQDGVNTEAFF
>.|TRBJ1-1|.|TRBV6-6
TGTGCCAGCAGAGAAGGGTGGGTCACTGAAGCTTTCTTT
CASREGWVTEAFF
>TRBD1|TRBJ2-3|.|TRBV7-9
TGTGCCAGCAGTCGCGCCCGGGACAGGGGTTTTACAGATACGCAGTATTTT
CASSRARDRGFTDTQYF
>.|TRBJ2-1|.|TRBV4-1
TGCGCCAGCAGCCAAGTAGGGGGTAACAATGAGCAGTTCTTC
CASSQVGGNNEQFF
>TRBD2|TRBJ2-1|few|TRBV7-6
TGTGCCAGCAGCTTATTTATCGGGGGGGGATTCCCGAATGAGCAGTTCTTC
CASSLFIGGGFPNEQFF
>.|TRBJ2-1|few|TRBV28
TGTGCCAGCAGTTCCACTAGACAGACCTACAATGAGCAGTTCTTC
CASSSTRQTYNEQFF
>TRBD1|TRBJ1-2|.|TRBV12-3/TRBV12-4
TGTGCCAGCAGTAGCCCCGGACAGGGGAGGGGTGGCTACACCTTC
CASSSPGQGRGGYTF
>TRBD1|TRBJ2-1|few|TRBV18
TGTGCCAGCTCACAGGGGACAGGTCTTTACAATGAGCAGTTCTTC
CASSQGTGLYNEQFF
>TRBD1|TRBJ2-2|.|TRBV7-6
TGTGCCAGCAGCTTACGGAGCAGGGGGCAAGCCGGGGAGCTGTTTTTT
CASSLRSRGQAGELFF
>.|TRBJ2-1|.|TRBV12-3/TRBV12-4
TGTGCCAGCAGTTTATTTGCCGGTAACGTATACAATGAGCAGTTCTTC
CASSLFAGNVYNEQFF
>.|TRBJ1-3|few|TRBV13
TGTGCCAGCAGCTTAGAGTCAGGGTTTGCTGGAAACACCATATATTTT
CASSLESGFAGNTIYF
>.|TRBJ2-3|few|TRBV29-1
TGCAGCGCCAGTGGGGCACTAGGGATACGCACAGATACGCAGTATTTT
CSASGALGIRTDTQYF
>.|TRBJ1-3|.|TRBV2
TGTGCCAGCAGTGAAGCGCTTTCGGGAGGAGGAAACACCATATATTTT
CASSEALSGGGNTIYF
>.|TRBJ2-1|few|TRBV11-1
TGTGCCAGCAGCTTCCCTCGGGGGGCGGGGAGCCTAGGCTACAATGAGCAGTTCTTC
CASSFPRGAGSLGYNEQFF
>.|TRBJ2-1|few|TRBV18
TGTGCCAGCTCCACCGCGCCCGGGCTGGGGCTTTACAATGAGCAGTTCTTC
CASSTAPGLGLYNEQFF
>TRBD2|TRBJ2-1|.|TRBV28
TGTGCCAGCAGCGGACTAGCGCCCCGCTCCTACAATGAGCAGTTCTTC
CASSGLAPRSYNEQFF
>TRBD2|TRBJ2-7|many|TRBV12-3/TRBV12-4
TGTGCCAGCAGTTTAGTTAGCGGGAGGTACGAGCAGTACTTC
CASSLVSGRYEQYF
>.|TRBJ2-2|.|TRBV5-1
TGCGCCAGCAGCGGCAGGCCTTTCGAGGAGCTGTTTTTT
CASSGRPFEELFF
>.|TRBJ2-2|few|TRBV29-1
TGCAGCGTTCATCGCGAGGGGGCGAACACCGGGGAGCTGTTTTTT
CSVHREGANTGELFF
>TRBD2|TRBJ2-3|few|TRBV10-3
TGTGCCATCAGTGAGTCGAAGGGAGCGGGGGGCACCACAGATACGCAGTATTTT
CAISESKGAGGTTDTQYF
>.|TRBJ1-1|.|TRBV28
TGTGCCAGCAGTGCCGGTCGGATGAACACTGAAGCTTTCTTT
CASSAGRMNTEAFF
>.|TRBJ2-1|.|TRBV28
TGTGCCACAACTAGCAGGCCGGCTTACAATGAGCAGTTCTTC
CATTSRPAYNEQFF